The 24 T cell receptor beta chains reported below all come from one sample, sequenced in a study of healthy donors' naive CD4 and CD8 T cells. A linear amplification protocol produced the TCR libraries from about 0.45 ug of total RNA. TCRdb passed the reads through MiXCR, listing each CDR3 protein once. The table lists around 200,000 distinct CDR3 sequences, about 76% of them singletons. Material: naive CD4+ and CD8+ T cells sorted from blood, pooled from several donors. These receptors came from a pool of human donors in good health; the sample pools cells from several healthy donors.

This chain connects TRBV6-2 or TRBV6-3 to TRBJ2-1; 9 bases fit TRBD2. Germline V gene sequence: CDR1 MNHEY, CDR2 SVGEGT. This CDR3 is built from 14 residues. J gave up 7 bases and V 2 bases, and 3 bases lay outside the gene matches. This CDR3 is CASSYLGLANEQFF. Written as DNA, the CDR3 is TGTGCCAGCAGTTACCTGGGACTAGCTAATGAGCAGTTCTTC.

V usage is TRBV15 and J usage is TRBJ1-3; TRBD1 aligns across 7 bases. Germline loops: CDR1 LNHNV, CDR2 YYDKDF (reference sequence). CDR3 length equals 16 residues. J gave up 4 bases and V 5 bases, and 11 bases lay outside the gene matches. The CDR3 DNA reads TGTGCCACCAGCGGAACCGACAGGGTAAAAGGAAACACCATATATTTT. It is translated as CATSGTDRVKGNTIYF.

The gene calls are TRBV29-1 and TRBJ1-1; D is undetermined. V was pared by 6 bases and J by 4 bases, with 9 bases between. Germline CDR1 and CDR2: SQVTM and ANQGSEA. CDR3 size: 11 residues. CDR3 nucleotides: TGCAGCGTCGAGGGTAGCACTGAAGCTTTCTTT. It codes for CSVEGSTEAFF.

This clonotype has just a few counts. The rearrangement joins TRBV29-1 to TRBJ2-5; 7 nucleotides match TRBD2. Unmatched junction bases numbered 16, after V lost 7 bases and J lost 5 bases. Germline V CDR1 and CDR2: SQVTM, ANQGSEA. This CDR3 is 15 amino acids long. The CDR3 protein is CSAPKGIPGRETQYF. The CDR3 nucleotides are TGCAGCGCCCCCAAGGGTATCCCCGGGAGGGAGACCCAGTACTTC.

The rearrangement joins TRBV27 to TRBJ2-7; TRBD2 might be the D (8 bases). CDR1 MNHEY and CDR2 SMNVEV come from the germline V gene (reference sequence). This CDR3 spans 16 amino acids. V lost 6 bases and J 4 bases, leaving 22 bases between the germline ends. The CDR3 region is CASSSDRVRGDYEQYF. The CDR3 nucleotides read TGTGCCAGCAGCTCCGACAGGGTGCGGGGGGATTACGAGCAGTACTTC.

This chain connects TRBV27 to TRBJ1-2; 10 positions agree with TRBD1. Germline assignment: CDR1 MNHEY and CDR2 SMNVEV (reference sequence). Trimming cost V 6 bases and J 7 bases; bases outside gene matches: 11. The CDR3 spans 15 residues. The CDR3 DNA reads TGTGCCAGCAGCATGTCGAGACAGGGGGCGAGTGGCTACACCTTC. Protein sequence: CASSMSRQGASGYTF.

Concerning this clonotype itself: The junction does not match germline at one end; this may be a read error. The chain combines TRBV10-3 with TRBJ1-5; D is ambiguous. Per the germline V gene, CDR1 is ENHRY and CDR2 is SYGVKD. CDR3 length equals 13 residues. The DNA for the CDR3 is TGTGCCGTCAGTGAGTCAGTACGTCAGCCCCAGCATTTT. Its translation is CAVSESVRQPQHF.

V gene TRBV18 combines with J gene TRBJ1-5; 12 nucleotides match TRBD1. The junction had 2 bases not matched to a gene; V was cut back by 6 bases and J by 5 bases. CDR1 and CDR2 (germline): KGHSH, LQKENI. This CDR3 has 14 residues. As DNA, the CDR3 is TGTGCCAGCTCGGGACAGGGGGCCGATCAGCCCCAGCATTTT. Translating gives CASSGQGADQPQHF.

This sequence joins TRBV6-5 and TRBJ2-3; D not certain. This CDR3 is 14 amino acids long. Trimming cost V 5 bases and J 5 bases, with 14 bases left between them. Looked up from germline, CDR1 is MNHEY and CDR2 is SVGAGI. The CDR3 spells CASSERGFRDTQYF. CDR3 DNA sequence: TGTGCCAGCAGTGAACGCGGCTTCCGAGATACGCAGTATTTT.

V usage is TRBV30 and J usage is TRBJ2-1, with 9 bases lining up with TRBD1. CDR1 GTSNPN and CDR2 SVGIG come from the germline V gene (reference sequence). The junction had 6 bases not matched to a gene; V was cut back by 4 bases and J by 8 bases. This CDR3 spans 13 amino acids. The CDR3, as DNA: TGTGCCTGGATGGGACAGGGTAACGATGAGCAGTTCTTC. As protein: CAWMGQGNDEQFF.

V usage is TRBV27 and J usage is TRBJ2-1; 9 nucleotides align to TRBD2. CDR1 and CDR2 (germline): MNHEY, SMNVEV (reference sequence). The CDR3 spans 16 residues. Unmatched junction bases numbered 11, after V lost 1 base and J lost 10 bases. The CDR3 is CASSLLGTSLLGEQFF. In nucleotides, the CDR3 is TGTGCCAGCAGTTTATTGGGGACTAGCCTCCTCGGGGAGCAGTTCTTC.

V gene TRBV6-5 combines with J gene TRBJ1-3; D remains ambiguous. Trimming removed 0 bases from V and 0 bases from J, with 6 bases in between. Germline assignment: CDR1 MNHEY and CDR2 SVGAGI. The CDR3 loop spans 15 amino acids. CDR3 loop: CASSYSSVSGNTIYF. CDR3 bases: TGTGCCAGCAGTTACTCTAGCGTCTCTGGAAACACCATATATTTT.

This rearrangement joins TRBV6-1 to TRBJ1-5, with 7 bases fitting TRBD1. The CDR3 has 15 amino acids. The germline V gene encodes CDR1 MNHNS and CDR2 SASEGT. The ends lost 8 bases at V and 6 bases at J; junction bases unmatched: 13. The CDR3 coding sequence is TGTGCCAGCGTCCGCATGGGACAGAGAGGTCAGCCCCAGCATTTT. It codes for CASVRMGQRGQPQHF.

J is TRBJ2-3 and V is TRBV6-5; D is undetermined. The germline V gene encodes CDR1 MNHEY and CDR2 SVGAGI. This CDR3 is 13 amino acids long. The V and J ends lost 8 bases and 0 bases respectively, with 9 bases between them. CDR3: CASPAASTDTQYF. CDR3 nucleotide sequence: TGTGCCAGCCCGGCAGCTAGCACAGATACGCAGTATTTT.

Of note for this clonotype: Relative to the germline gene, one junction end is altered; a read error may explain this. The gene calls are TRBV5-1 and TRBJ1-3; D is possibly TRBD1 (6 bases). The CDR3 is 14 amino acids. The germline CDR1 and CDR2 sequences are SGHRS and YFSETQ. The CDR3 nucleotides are TGTGCCAGCAGCCCGGACAGCTCTGGAAACACCATATATTTT. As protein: CASSPDSSGNTIYF.

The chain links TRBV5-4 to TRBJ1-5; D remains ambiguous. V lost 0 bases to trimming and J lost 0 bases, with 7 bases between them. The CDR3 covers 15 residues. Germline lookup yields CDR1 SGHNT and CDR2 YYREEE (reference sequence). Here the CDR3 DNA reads TGTGCCAGCAGCTTGGTTGCAGATAGCAATCAGCCCCAGCATTTT. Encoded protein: CASSLVADSNQPQHF.

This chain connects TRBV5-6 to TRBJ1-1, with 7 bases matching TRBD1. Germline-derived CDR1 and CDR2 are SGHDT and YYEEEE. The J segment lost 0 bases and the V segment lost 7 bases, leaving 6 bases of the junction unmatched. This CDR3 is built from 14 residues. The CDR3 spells CASVWGQMNTEAFF. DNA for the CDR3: TGTGCCAGCGTGTGGGGACAGATGAACACTGAAGCTTTCTTT. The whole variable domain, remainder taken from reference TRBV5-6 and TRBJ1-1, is DAGVTQSPTHLIKTRGQQVTLRCSPKSGHDTVSWYQQALGQGPQFIFQYYEEEERQRGNFPDRFSGHQFPNYSSELNVNALLLGDSALYLCASVWGQMNTEAFFGQGTRLTVV.

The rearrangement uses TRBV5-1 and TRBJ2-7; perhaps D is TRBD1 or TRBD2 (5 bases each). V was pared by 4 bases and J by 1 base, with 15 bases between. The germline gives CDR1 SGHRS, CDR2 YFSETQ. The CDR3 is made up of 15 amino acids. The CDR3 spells CASSPSSRGSYEQYF. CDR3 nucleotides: TGCGCCAGCAGCCCAAGCTCGAGGGGTTCCTACGAGCAGTACTTC.

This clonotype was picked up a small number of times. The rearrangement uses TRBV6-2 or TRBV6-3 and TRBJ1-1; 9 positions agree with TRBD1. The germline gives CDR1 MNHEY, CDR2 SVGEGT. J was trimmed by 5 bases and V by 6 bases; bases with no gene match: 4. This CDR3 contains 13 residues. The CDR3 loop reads CASSVTGGTEAFF. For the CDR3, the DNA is TGTGCCAGCAGCGTGACAGGGGGTACTGAAGCTTTCTTT.

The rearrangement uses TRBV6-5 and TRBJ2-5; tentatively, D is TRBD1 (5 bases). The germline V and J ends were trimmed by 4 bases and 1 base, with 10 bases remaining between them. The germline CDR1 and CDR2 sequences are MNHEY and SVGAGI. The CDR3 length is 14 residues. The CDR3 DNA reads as TGTGCCAGCAGTTGGCACAGGCTCCAAGAGACCCAGTACTTC. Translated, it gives CASSWHRLQETQYF.

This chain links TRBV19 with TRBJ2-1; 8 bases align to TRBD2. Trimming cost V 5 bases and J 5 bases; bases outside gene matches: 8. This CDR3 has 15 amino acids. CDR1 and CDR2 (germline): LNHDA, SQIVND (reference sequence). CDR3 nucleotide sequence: TGTGCCAGTAGTGTGAGCGGGAGTACCCACAATGAGCAGTTCTTC. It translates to CASSVSGSTHNEQFF.

CDR3 region: CASSTTGEPYNEQFF. In DNA, the CDR3 is TGTGCCAGCAGTACCACAGGGGAACCTTACAATGAGCAGTTCTTC. The rearrangement joins TRBV6-2 or TRBV6-3 to TRBJ2-1; 7 bases agree with TRBD1. Germline V gene data show CDR1 as MNHEY and CDR2 as SVGEGT. The CDR3 consists of 15 residues. With V trimmed by 5 bases and J by 4 bases, 8 bases remained unmatched.

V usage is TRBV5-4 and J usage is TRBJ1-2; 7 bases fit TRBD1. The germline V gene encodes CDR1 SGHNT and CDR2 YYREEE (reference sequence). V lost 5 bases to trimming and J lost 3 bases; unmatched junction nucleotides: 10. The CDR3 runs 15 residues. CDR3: CASRLQDRSHYGYTF. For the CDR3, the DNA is TGTGCCAGCAGGCTTCAGGACAGGAGCCACTATGGCTACACCTTC.

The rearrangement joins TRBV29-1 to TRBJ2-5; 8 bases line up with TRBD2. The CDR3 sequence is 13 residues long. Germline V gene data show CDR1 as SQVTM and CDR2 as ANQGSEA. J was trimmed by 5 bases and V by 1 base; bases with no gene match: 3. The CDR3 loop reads CSVEALAGETQYF. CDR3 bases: TGCAGCGTTGAAGCCCTAGCGGGCGAGACCCAGTACTTC.